The rows below give T cell receptor beta chains drawn from one sample of a study of identical twins. TCRdb re-called the 5' RACE reads through MiXCR, storing one row per CDR3 protein. The data hold about 480,000 distinct CDR3 sequences, with 14% observed a single time. These same records also appear under a second study, on yellow fever vaccine responses in identical twins.

The sequencing sample was made of CD4+ T cells sorted from blood. The receptors stem from a woman aged 18 to 35 in good health. Each CDR3 is given with its conserved first and last residue. D genes are given only for firm matches. Size is stated for part of the rows, as once, few or many counts, or as a class when the clone is expanded.

clone size	D gene	V gene	J gene	CDR3 protein	CDR3 DNA
NA	NA	TRBV9	TRBJ2-2	CASSTRTIPGELFF	TGTGCCAGCAGCACCCGGACCATCCCGGGGGAGCTGTTTTTT
few	TRBD1	TRBV11-2	TRBJ2-3	CASSRRQGATDTQYF	TGTGCCAGCAGCCGTCGACAGGGTGCCACAGATACGCAGTATTTT
NA	TRBD1	TRBV28	TRBJ2-7	CASSGLGTGDYEQYF	TGTGCCAGCAGTGGCTTGGGGACAGGGGACTACGAGCAGTACTTC
NA	TRBD2	TRBV24-1	TRBJ2-1	CATSDSMGLAGLNEQFF	TGTGCCACCAGTGATTCAATGGGACTAGCGGGCCTAAATGAGCAGTTCTTC
NA	NA	TRBV7-2	TRBJ2-4	CASSLPGMGKNIQYF	TGTGCCAGCAGCTTACCGGGAATGGGCAAAAACATTCAGTACTTC
many	TRBD1	TRBV2	TRBJ2-7	CASSRDRETYEQYF	TGTGCCAGCAGTCGTGACAGGGAGACCTACGAGCAGTACTTC
few	NA	TRBV19	TRBJ1-4	CASWETPGRYEKLFF	TGTGCCAGCTGGGAGACACCGGGACGGTATGAAAAACTGTTTTTT
few	TRBD2	TRBV20-1	TRBJ2-1	CSASIGGGEQFF	TGCAGTGCTAGCATAGGCGGGGGGGAGCAGTTCTTC
few	NA	TRBV4-3	TRBJ2-1	CASSQVPGPQGKNEQFF	TGCGCCAGCAGCCAGGTACCGGGACCACAAGGGAAGAATGAGCAGTTCTTC
NA	NA	TRBV20-1	TRBJ1-1	CSASRDLLEAFF	TGCAGTGCTAGCCGGGATCTCCTTGAAGCTTTCTTT
NA	NA	TRBV4-1	TRBJ1-2	CASSVSPATANYGYTF	TGCGCCAGCAGCGTCTCCCCTGCAACTGCGAACTATGGCTACACCTTC
few	NA	TRBV7-3	TRBJ2-7	CASTPTGTEYEQYF	TGTGCCAGCACCCCTACCGGGACGGAATACGAGCAGTACTTC
NA	NA	TRBV5-1	TRBJ2-1	CASGGVGDMPYKEQFF	TGCGCCAGCGGGGGGGTTGGGGACATGCCCTACAAAGAGCAGTTCTTC
NA	TRBD1	TRBV12-3/TRBV12-4	TRBJ1-6	CASSLGTGGGSPLHF	TGTGCCAGCAGTCTCGGGACAGGGGGCGGTTCACCCCTCCACTTT
few	NA	TRBV5-1	TRBJ2-7	CASRPISSSYEQYF	TGCGCCAGCCGCCCTATATCGAGCTCCTACGAGCAGTACTTC
few	NA	TRBV29-1	TRBJ1-2	CSVGKTETNYGYTF	TGCAGCGTTGGAAAGACAGAGACTAACTATGGCTACACCTTC
many	NA	TRBV20-1	TRBJ2-3	CSARAIQDGTDTQYF	TGCAGTGCTAGAGCGATACAGGATGGCACAGATACGCAGTATTTT
few	NA	TRBV7-8	TRBJ2-7	CASSSPTGTYEQYF	TGTGCCAGCAGCTCGCCTACAGGGACCTACGAGCAGTACTTC
NA	TRBD1	TRBV6-1	TRBJ1-4	CASSEVTGGNEKLFF	TGTGCCAGCAGTGAGGTGACAGGGGGAAATGAAAAACTGTTTTTT
few	NA	TRBV29-1	TRBJ2-7	CSVEMGRGATYEQYF	TGCAGCGTTGAAATGGGACGGGGTGCTACCTACGAGCAGTACTTC
NA	NA	TRBV20-1	TRBJ2-2	CSAIPGSNTGELFF	TGCAGTGCTATTCCGGGGTCGAACACCGGGGAGCTGTTTTTT
many	NA	TRBV28	TRBJ2-4	CASSFPGLAKNIQYF	TGTGCCAGCAGTTTCCCGGGCTTAGCCAAAAACATTCAGTACTTC
few	TRBD2	TRBV25-1	TRBJ2-1	CASSDSGGRRNEQFF	TGTGCCAGCAGTGATAGTGGCGGGAGGCGGAATGAGCAGTTCTTC
few	TRBD2	TRBV7-2	TRBJ2-1	CASSEPGTRGRNEQFF	TGTGCCAGCAGCGAACCCGGGACTAGGGGACGCAATGAGCAGTTCTTC
NA	TRBD1	TRBV5-1	TRBJ2-3	CASSSRQGNPDTQYF	TGCGCCAGCAGCTCGAGACAGGGAAATCCAGATACGCAGTATTTT
NA	TRBD1	TRBV18	TRBJ2-7	CASSPGGTGSHEQYF	TGTGCCAGCTCACCAGGAGGGACAGGGTCCCACGAGCAGTACTTC